This entry concerns a single T cell receptor (beta chain). These data are taken from a study of blood T cell repertoires in COVID-19. Turning to the study itself: The analysed material was cDNA or gDNA that came from T cells, B-cell-depleted T cells, or PBMCs.

Clones were sequenced by immunoSEQ multiplex PCR, and TCRdb holds only the in-frame ones, with some missing. The sample has about 52,000 clones; more than 70% are singletons. There are 17 residues in the CDR3. CDR1 and CDR2 (germline): LNHDA, SQIVND (reference sequence). V lost 7 bases to trimming and J lost 2 bases; unmatched junction nucleotides: 14. This receptor was obtained from a woman aged 80 or older with acute or convalescent COVID-19. This chain links TRBV19 with TRBJ1-1, with TRBD1 matching over 9 bases. The source material was peripheral blood. CDR3 residues: CASIPSRGTGLNTEAFF. CDR3 bases: TGTGCCAGTATCCCCTCGAGGGGGACAGGGCTTAACACTGAAGCTTTCTTT.